This TCR beta chain was sequenced during a study of blood T cell repertoires in COVID-19. Turning to the study itself: From T cells, B-cell-depleted T cells, or PBMCs came the material, which was cDNA or gDNA.

Per the authors' pipeline: Scientists estimated how many nucleated cells there were by amplifying reference gene primers. The table came from immunoSEQ multiplex PCR; TCRdb's copy has only in-frame clones and leaves some out. The DNA was the basis for D and trimming; V, J and clone size are from that table. The table includes 250,000 or so clones, around 93% detected once. Clinical history as reported by participants underpinned cohort assignment. This sequence originates from a man aged 35-49 years who had been exposed to COVID-19. Material: PBMCs or T cells enriched from blood (not recorded which).

This chain's CDR3 is CASSEQGLGEKLFF. The CDR3, as DNA: TGTGCCAGCAGCGAACAGGGGCTGGGAGAAAAACTGTTTTTT. V usage is TRBV2 and J usage is TRBJ1-4; 7 positions match TRBD1. The germline gives CDR1 SNHLY, CDR2 FYNNEI. The CDR3 is made up of 14 amino acids. J was trimmed by 8 bases and V by 6 bases; bases with no gene match: 9.